This TCR beta chain was found in a study of T cell responses to AZD1222 COVID-19 vaccine. Study outcomes and limitations: Repertoire sampling occurred only after the peak T cell response. White British donors predominated, females outnumbered males, and clonal diversity was possibly underestimated. Mapped onto spike, vaccine-associated CD4 TCRs spanned it and were dominant at 160-218 and 743-854.

Germline V CDR1 and CDR2: SGHNT, YYREEE (reference sequence). The CDR3 totals 14 residues. V was pared by 0 bases and J by 5 bases, with 11 bases between. Points on this clone: Its target is not known.

Profiled with immunoSEQ multiplex PCR; TCRdb holds only in-frame clones, not every one. The table records approximately 110,000 clones, approximately 90% of them present only once. The specimen comprised peripheral blood, sampled on day 0 of AZD1222 vaccination. This sequence was found in an adult in good health. This chain links TRBV5-4 with TRBJ2-5, with D maybe TRBD2 (7 bases). This CDR3 reads CASSLEGRGETQYF. CDR3 sequence (DNA): TGTGCCAGCAGCTTGGAGGGGAGGGGGGAGACCCAGTACTTC.